The TCR beta chain described here comes from a study of T cell changes during pregnancy in multiple sclerosis. Clones were read by immunoSEQ multiplex PCR, and TCRdb kept only the in-frame ones, dropping some. The repertoire holds some 80,000 clones, with more than 80% as singletons. The CDR3 length is 15 residues. The germline CDR1 and CDR2 sequences are SGHTA and FQGNSA. J lost 4 bases, V lost 1 base, and 4 bases had no gene match. The receptor comes from a female donor in good health, enrolled as a control in a pregnancy study. V is TRBV7-2 and J is TRBJ1-5; 7 bases agree with TRBD1. Here the sequenced sample was peripheral blood, taken in the first trimester of pregnancy. The CDR3 nucleotides read TGTGCCAGCAGCTTAGATGGGACAGTGAATCAGCCCCAGCATTTT. Translating it yields CASSLDGTVNQPQHF.